This T cell receptor (beta chain) was identified in a study of regulatory T cells in long-lasting Graves disease. This clonotype was observed a handful of times. Its specificity is unknown. The junction differs from germline at one of its ends, possibly a read error. Study-wide points: The number of shared public clonotypes was higher in persistent patients (under 3,000) than new patients (roughly 970).

CDR1 is SSHAT and CDR2 is FNYEAQ in the germline V gene (reference sequence). This CDR3 region has 16 residues. Time point meaning: newly diagnosed GD, antithyroid drugs for less than 3 months. PBMC-derived RNA was used for the TCR library. The patients included were those that came from an endocrinology department in Xi'an, China. Building of the TCR beta libraries involved iRepertoire HTBI primers and Arm-PCR of CDR3 regions. MiXCR was run by TCRdb on the multiplex PCR reads, yielding one entry per CDR3 protein. Here the sample spans hundreds of thousands of distinct CDR3 sequences, approximately 20% being singletons.

This TCR came from a female donor with Graves disease. Source: peripheral blood mononuclear cells (PBMCs), taken at new diagnosis, from a patient treated with antithyroid drugs. The V call is TRBV7-7, the J call TRBJ2-1, with 9 bases that match TRBD2. CDR3 sequence reads: CASSLGRAGGNNEQFF. Written as DNA, the CDR3 is TGTGCTAGCAGCTTAGGGCGAGCGGGAGGCAACAATGAGCAGTTCTTC.